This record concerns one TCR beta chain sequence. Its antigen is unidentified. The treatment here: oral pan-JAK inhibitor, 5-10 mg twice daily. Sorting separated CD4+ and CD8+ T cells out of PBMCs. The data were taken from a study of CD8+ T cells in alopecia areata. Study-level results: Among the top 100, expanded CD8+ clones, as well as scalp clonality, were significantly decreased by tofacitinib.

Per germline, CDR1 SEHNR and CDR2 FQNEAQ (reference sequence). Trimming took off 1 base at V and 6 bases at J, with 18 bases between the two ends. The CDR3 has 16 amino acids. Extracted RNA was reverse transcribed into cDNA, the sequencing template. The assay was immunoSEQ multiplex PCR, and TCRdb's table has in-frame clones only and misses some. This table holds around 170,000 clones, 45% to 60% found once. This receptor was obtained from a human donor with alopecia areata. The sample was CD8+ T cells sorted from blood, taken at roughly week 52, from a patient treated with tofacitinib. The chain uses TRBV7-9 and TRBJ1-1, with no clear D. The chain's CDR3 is CASSLGFSGPQAEAFF. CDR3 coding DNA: TGTGCCAGCAGCTTAGGATTCTCCGGTCCGCAGGCTGAAGCTTTCTTT.